In this sample, the clone carrying this T cell receptor beta chain turned up many times. Clinical symptoms, serum thyroxine, TRAb, thyroid ultrasound and orbital computed tomography informed diagnoses. RNA transcripts yielded amplified TCR beta CDR3 regions. During a first-round RT-PCR of the TCR CDR3, the HTBI primer set was used. TCRdb re-called the multiplex PCR reads through MiXCR, storing one row per CDR3 protein. The sample comprises around 240,000 distinct CDR3 sequences, around 15% of which are singletons, and more than 25% rests with the top ten. The sample belongs to a study of T cells in Graves' hyperthyroidism and ophthalmopathy. This TCR came from a woman younger than 35 with Graves' ophthalmopathy. Sequenced: blood.

The CDR3 region has the DNA TGTGCCAGCGCCCAGGGGGCATTCTCTGCTGGAAACACCATATATTTT. Translating gives CASAQGAFSAGNTIYF. The genes are TRBV19 and TRBJ1-3, with TRBD1 identical over 8 bases. The ends lost 9 bases at V and 2 bases at J; junction bases unmatched: 12. The CDR3 extends over 16 amino acids. CDR1 and CDR2 (germline): LNHDA, SQIVND (reference sequence). Combining the CDR3 with reference TRBV19 and TRBJ1-3 gives the whole variable domain DGGITQSPKYLFRKEGQNVTLSCEQNLNHDAMYWYRQDPGQGLRLIYYSQIVNDFQKGDIAEGYSVSREKKESFPLTVTSAQKNPTAFYLCASAQGAFSAGNTIYFGEGSWLTVV.